The T cell receptor beta chain under discussion was sequenced for a study of cytomegalovirus exposure and HLA in healthy donors. 13 Jbeta primers and 60 Vbeta primers were used for the PCR. Clones were read by immunoSEQ multiplex PCR, and TCRdb kept only the in-frame ones, dropping some. The sample lists roughly 120,000 clones; about three quarters were seen once. Study findings and constraints: A reported reduction in N-insertions relative to the approximately 690-donor mean was seen in an Asian-associated ancestry cluster in a later analysis. Later on, an analysis found that several of the most significant clusters appeared to be linked to common viral pathogens, which included parvovirus B19. A later analysis associated 15,000 to 20,000 TCR beta sequences with HLA alleles at a 0.05 false discovery rate.

V lost 3 bases, J lost 4 bases, and 3 bases stayed unmatched. The CDR3 spans 15 residues. In germline, CDR1 is MNHEY, CDR2 SMNVEV (reference sequence). This clone was recorded a few times. What it recognizes is unknown. The J gene is TRBJ1-6, the V gene TRBV27; TRBD1 matches at 7 bases. The origin of this receptor is a woman aged 55-69 years in good health and CMV-seropositive. Input material: PBMCs. DNA for the CDR3: TGTGCCAGCAGTTTCCGGGACAGTTATAATTCACCCCTCCACTTT. Protein product: CASSFRDSYNSPLHF.